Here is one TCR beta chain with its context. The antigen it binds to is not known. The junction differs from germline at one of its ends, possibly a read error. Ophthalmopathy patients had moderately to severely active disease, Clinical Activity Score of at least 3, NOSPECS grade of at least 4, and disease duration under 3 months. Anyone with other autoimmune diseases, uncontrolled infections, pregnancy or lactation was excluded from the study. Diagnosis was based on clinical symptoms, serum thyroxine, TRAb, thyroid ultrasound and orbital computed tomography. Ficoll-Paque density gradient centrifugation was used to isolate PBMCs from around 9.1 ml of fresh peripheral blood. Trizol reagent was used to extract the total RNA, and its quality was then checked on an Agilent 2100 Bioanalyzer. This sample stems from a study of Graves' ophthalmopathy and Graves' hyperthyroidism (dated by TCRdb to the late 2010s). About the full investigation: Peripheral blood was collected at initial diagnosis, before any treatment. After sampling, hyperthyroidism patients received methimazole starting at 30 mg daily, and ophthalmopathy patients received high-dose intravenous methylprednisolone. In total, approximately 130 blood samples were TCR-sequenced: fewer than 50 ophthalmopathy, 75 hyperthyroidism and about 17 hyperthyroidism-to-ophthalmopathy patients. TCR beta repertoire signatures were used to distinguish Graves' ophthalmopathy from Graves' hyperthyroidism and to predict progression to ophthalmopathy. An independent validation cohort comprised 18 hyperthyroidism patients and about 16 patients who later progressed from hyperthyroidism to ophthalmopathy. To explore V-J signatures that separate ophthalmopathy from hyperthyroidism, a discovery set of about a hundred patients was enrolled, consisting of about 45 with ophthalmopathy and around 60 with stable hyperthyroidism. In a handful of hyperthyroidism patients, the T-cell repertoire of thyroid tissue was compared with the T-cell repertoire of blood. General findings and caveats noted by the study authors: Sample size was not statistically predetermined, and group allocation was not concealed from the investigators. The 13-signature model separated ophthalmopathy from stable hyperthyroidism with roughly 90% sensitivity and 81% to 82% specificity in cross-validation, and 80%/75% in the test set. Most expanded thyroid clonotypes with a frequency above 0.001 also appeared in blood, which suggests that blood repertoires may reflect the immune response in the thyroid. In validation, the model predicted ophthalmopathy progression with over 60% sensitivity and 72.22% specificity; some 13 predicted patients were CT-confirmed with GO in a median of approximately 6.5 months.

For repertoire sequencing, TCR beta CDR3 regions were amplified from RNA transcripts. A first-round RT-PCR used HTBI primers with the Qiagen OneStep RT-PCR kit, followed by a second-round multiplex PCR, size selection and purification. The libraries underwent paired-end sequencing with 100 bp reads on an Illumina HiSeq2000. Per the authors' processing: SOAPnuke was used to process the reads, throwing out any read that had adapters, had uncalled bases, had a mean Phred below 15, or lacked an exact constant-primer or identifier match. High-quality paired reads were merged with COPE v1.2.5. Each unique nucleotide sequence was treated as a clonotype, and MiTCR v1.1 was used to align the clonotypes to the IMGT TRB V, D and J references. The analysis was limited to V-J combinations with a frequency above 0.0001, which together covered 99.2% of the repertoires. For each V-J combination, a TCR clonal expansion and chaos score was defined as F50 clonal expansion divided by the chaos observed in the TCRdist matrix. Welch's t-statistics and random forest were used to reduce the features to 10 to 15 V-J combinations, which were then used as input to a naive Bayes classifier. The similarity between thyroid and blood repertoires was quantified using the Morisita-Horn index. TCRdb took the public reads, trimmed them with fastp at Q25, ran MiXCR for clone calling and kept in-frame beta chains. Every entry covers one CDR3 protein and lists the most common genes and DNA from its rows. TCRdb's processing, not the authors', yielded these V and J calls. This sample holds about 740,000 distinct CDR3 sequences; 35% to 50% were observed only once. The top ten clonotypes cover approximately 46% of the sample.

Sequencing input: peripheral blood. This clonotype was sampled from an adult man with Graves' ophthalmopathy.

The nucleotides are TGTGCCATCAGTGAGTCGGGGACGGTAAATGGCTACACCTTC. The encoded protein is CAISESGTVNGYTF. The V and J genes are TRBV6-1 and TRBJ1-2; the best D guess is TRBD1, with 5 bases matching. Sequences MNHNS (CDR1) and SASEGT (CDR2) are obtained from the germline V gene. Including the terminal cysteine and phenylalanine, the CDR3 comprises 14 residues. Just CDR3 DNA is preserved here, 42 bases in frame from base 1.